This TCR beta chain came from a study of blood T cell repertoires in COVID-19. In the study overall: Material from acute and convalescent COVID-19 was sourced from the United States, Italy and Spain. The analysed material was cDNA or gDNA that came from T cells, B-cell-depleted T cells, or PBMCs.

Living in about two dozen US areas, the participants were between about 18 and 100 years of age. Original analysis: Nucleated cell counts were estimated from reference gene primer amplification. The table came from immunoSEQ multiplex PCR; TCRdb's copy has only in-frame clones and leaves some out. The DNA was the basis for D and trimming; V, J and clone size are from that table. The data hold under 300,000 clones, with roughly 87% observed a single time. Sequenced material: PBMCs or T cells enriched from blood (not recorded which). This receptor was taken from a woman between 25 and 40 years old with acute COVID-19.

The CDR3 region is CASSRGDGNTIYF. DNA of the CDR3: TGTGCCAGCAGCCGCGGTGATGGAAACACCATATATTTT. V usage is TRBV12-3 or TRBV12-4 and J usage is TRBJ1-3; D remains ambiguous. Trimming removed 6 bases from V and 3 bases from J, with 9 bases in between. The CDR3 covers 13 residues.